Given below is one T cell receptor (beta chain) in context. What it binds is not known. TCRdb re-called the reads with MiXCR, one entry per CDR3 protein. This sample has some 940,000 distinct CDR3 sequences, with roughly 30% found just once. This specimen belongs to a study of T cell repertoires in cytomegalovirus infection. Study-wide context: Epitope selection comprised recently identified HLA-C-restricted CMV epitopes and well-studied HLA-B-restricted CMV epitopes. Both a matching HLA type and CMV infection were indicated by public TCR beta signatures. Notes on the study in general: Summed frequency of public TCR beta families distinguished CMV carriers with the relevant HLA.

This CDR3 is built from 16 residues. CDR1 is MGHRA and CDR2 is YSYEKL in the germline V gene. Trimming took off 1 base at V and 0 bases at J, with 7 bases between the two ends. The V call is TRBV4-1, the J call TRBJ1-6; D is unclear. This receptor was identified in a human donor in good health (CMV status not recorded). Some clones in this sample may be carry-over from other donors' samples. Sequenced here: cultured CD8+ T cells from PBMCs, sampled from culture after CMV antigen stimulation. Here the CDR3 DNA reads TGCGCCAGCAGCCAAGGGACGAGCTCCTATAATTCACCCCTCCACTTT. Residues: CASSQGTSSYNSPLHF.